The text below deals with one TCR beta chain. This entry is derived from a study of blood T cell repertoires in COVID-19. Whole-study context: Sites across the United States, Italy and Spain contributed samples from acute and convalescent COVID-19.

In the original analysis: Reference gene primer amplification yielded estimated nucleated cell counts. The method was immunoSEQ multiplex PCR; TCRdb's version includes in-frame clones alone and lacks a portion of them. That table is the source of V, J and clone size, and D and trimming were worked out from the DNA. Of more than 250,000 clones listed, approximately 83% are singletons. The CDR3 is 15 amino acids. The germline CDR1 and CDR2 sequences are SGHRS and YFSETQ. With 0 bases removed from V and 7 bases from J, the gap between germline ends came to 16 bases. The chain couples TRBV5-1 to TRBJ1-2; TRBD1 might be the D (6 bases). The TCR comes from a woman in her twenties or thirties who had recovered from COVID-19. Sequenced material: peripheral blood. This chain's CDR3 is CASSLEAGAVGGYTF. The DNA for the CDR3 is TGCGCCAGCAGCTTGGAAGCAGGGGCCGTGGGTGGCTACACCTTC.